This TCR beta chain was recorded in a study of CD8 T cells in acute hepatitis C reinfection (dated by TCRdb to 2020 to 2022). Background for the entire study: The TCRbeta repertoire of CD8+ T cells specific for the HCV NS3-1073 epitope was profiled during acute infection and after viral clearance. A handful of spontaneous resolvers provided paired acute and follow-up samples. Findings and caveats that apply to the study as a whole: It was rare for CDR3 sequences to be shared with other epitopes, and exact matching may have been limited by differing sequencing approaches. NS3-1073 specific cells were too rare to sort in chronically infected subjects, so no follow-up repertoires exist for those subjects. All groups preferentially used the TRBV04 and TRBV06 gene families, and overrepresentation in the naive pool did not explain this preferential usage. Because bulk sequencing covered only the TCRbeta chain, the alphabeta pairing of public clonotypes could not be determined. High diversity was observed in NS3-1073 specific repertoires, and no significant differences in diversity were found between acute resolver, follow-up resolver and acute chronic samples. Approximately twelve public clonotypes were identified irrespective of outcome, and one of the public clonotypes used V04-02/J02-02.

Unmatched junction bases come to 3, with V trimmed by 6 bases and J by 4 bases. Reading from cysteine to phenylalanine, the CDR3 counts 13 amino acids. The kept DNA is CDR3 alone, 39 bases in frame from the first base. The CDR1 and CDR2 encoded by the germline V gene (reference sequence) are SEHNR and FQNEAQ. Genomic DNA was extracted from the FACS-sorted cells, and the TCRbeta chains were sequenced by the commercial immunoSEQ service. Processing in the source paper ran as follows. Repertoire data were analyzed with ImmunoSEQ Analyzer software v3.0 and R v3.5.1. Only productive rearrangements were analyzed, because any sequences with stop codons or out-of-frame rearrangements were filtered out. Simpson diversity, Shannon entropy, CDR3 length and nucleotide addition metrics were supplied by the sequencing provider. Clonotypes were categorized by frequency as dominant, sub-dominant, low or lowest abundance, and clonotypes below 0.1% were excluded from most analyses. A CDR3 amino acid clonotype was designated public if detected in at least two subjects at a cumulative frequency of at least 0.5%. The source is immuneACCESS, and TCRdb retained only in-frame sequences with V and J called. Part of the clones is not carried over; for the studies checked, unresolved V genes explain less than half of this, and the remainder is unexplained. V, J and clone size derive from that table, while D and trimming were established from the DNA sequence. This sample holds more than 35,000 clones; about 87% were observed only once. Roughly 0.51% of the sample lies in the top ten.

The time point label of this sample denotes: naive CD8 control sorted from an acute-time-point sample. Enrolled in the Montreal Hepatitis C Cohort (HEPCO) in Canada, the donors were people who inject drugs, and these donors were followed every 3 months. Acute primary HCV infection was defined by a positive HCV RNA or antibody test following a negative test within the previous 24 weeks. Antibodies against CD3, CD8 and CD45RO were used for surface staining, and dead cells were excluded with an aqua fixable dye. The cohort also included several subjects who developed chronic infection, defined as HCV RNA positivity at 24 weeks. Once thawed from cryostorage, peripheral blood mononuclear cells underwent negative selection via the MACS CD8+ T cell Isolation Kit to obtain CD8+ T cells. Cells were sorted on a BD FACSAria II cell sorter. This clone was recorded once. This clone's antigen is unknown. Base qualities are not provided; no much larger clone lies one nucleotide away.

The clonotype originates from a man aged 25 to 40 with chronic hepatitis C. This chain joins TRBV7-9 to TRBJ2-4, and TRBD1 aligns with 7 junction nucleotides. The sequenced sample was naive CD8+ T cells from PBMCs. The intended sense of this specimen's cell subset or site label: sorted total naive CD45RO-negative CD8+ T cells. The DNA sequence is TGTGCCAGCAGTCGGGACAGTAAAAACATTCAGTACTTC. Translated, this is CASSRDSKNIQYF. Supplemented by the reference TRBV7-9 and TRBJ2-4 proteins around the CDR3, the complete variable domain is DTGVSQNPRHKITKRGQNVTFRCDPISEHNRLYWYRQTLGQGPEFLTYFQNEAQLEKSRLLSDRFSAERPKGSFSTLEIQRTEQGDSAMYLCASSRDSKNIQYFGAGTRLSVL.